The 27 T cell receptor beta chains below were found in one sample sequenced in a study of T cells expressing NK-cell markers. TCRdb re-called the 5' RACE reads; one entry per CDR3 protein, DNA not given. The sample is made up of around 550,000 distinct CDR3 sequences, and the top ten hold 3% to 4.5% of it. Sequencing was done on a sample of blood T cells: a sorted CD56 or NKG2C T cell subset, CD4+ or CD8+ T cells, or bulk PBMC T cells (not recorded which). The receptor set was obtained from a young man in good health.

This rearrangement joins TRBV5-4 to TRBJ2-5; the D gene TCRdb calls, TRBD2, cannot be checked with no DNA. The CDR3 sequence is 14 residues long. CDR1 and CDR2 (germline): SGHNT, YYREEE (reference sequence). The CDR3 spells CASSSGVARETQYF.

The genes are TRBV16 and TRBJ2-5. The CDR3 extends over 16 amino acids. Germline CDR1 and CDR2: KGHSY and FQNENV. CDR3 in amino acids: CASSPSVLLFEETQYF.

The chain couples TRBV6-2 or TRBV6-3 to TRBJ2-5. There are 13 residues in the CDR3. CDR1 and CDR2 (germline): MNHEY, SVGEGT. CDR3 sequence reads: CASRREDLETQYF.

V is TRBV29-1 and J is TRBJ2-5; the TRBD1 assignment by TCRdb is unverifiable without DNA. This CDR3 spans 16 amino acids. Germline CDR1 and CDR2: SQVTM and ANQGSEA. The chain's CDR3 is CSVAPTGTPGPETQYF.

This sequence joins TRBV10-3 and TRBJ1-5. The CDR3 spans 15 residues. The germline CDR1 and CDR2 sequences are ENHRY and SYGVKD. The CDR3 loop reads CAISEGELVGQPQHF.

The chain links TRBV29-1 to TRBJ2-1; with no DNA, the TCRdb D assignment of TRBD2 cannot be verified. CDR1 is SQVTM, CDR2 ANQGSEA, per germline. The CDR3 runs to 16 residues. CDR3 residues: CSVEASGRKFGNEQFF.

This chain uses TRBV7-8 with TRBJ1-5; without DNA, the TCRdb call of TRBD1 cannot be checked. The CDR3 length is 17 residues. The V gene's germline CDR1 is SGHVS and CDR2 FQNEAQ. The CDR3 sequence is CASSPGRGVRSNQPQHF.

The V gene is TRBV1, the J gene TRBJ1-1; TCRdb's assignment of TRBD1 cannot be checked, as there is no DNA. TRBV1 is classified as a pseudogene. The CDR3 extends over 17 amino acids. CDR3 amino acids: CTSSQDRRRQTNFEAFF.

V gene TRBV27 combines with J gene TRBJ2-1; the TCRdb call, TRBD1, lacks DNA for checking. In germline, CDR1 is MNHEY, CDR2 SMNVEV (reference sequence). The length of the CDR3 is 16 residues. The CDR3 spells CASSSSGTGSYNEQFF.

This sequence joins TRBV7-9 and TRBJ1-5; no DNA is available, so the TRBD1 call from TCRdb remains unchecked. This CDR3 has 15 residues. Germline CDR1 and CDR2: SEHNR and FQNEAQ (reference sequence). CDR3 in amino acids: CASSLGTGGGQPQHF.

This sequence joins TRBV5-1 and TRBJ2-1; TCRdb proposes TRBD1, but this gene call is untestable without DNA. The CDR3 sequence is 16 residues long. CDR1 SGHRS and CDR2 YFSETQ come from the germline V gene. CDR3 region: CASSLGWTKQGNEQFF. The full variable domain, completed using reference TRBV5-1 and TRBJ2-1, is KAGVTQTPRYLIKTRGQQVTLSCSPISGHRSVSWYQQTPGQGLQFLFEYFSETQRNKGNFPGRFSGRQFSNSRSEMNVSTLELGDSALYLCASSLGWTKQGNEQFFGPGTRLTVL.

This chain connects TRBV29-1 to TRBJ2-3; TCRdb proposes TRBD1, but this gene call is untestable without DNA. The CDR3 is made up of 15 amino acids. Germline assignment: CDR1 SQVTM and CDR2 ANQGSEA. CDR3 in amino acids: CSVAGQGGGPDTQYF.

This chain uses TRBV12-5 with TRBJ2-2; absent DNA, TCRdb's TRBD2 call cannot be checked. Germline CDR1 is LGHNT and CDR2 is FRNRAP. This CDR3 is built from 14 residues. This chain's CDR3 is CASGPAAGTGELFF. Based on the CDR3 plus reference TRBV12-5 and TRBJ2-2, the full variable domain is DARVTQTPRHKVTEMGQEVTMRCQPILGHNTVFWYRQTMMQGLELLAYFRNRAPLDDSGMPKDRFSAEMPDATLATLKIQPSEPRDSAVYFCASGPAAGTGELFFGEGSRLTVL.

The V gene is TRBV14, the J gene TRBJ2-3; without DNA, the TCRdb call of TRBD1 cannot be checked. Germline CDR1 and CDR2: SGHDN and FVKESK. This CDR3 spans 14 amino acids. CDR3 region: CASSQGGGVLTQYF.

The chain uses TRBV15 and TRBJ2-1; checking the TCRdb D call of TRBD2 is not possible without DNA. Germline V gene data show CDR1 as LNHNV and CDR2 as YYDKDF (reference sequence). This CDR3 is built from 14 residues. CDR3 sequence reads: CATSRESVAHEQFF.

The J gene is TRBJ2-5, the V gene TRBV30; no DNA is available, so the TRBD1 call from TCRdb remains unchecked. Germline CDR1 reads GTSNPN; CDR2 reads SVGIG (reference sequence). The CDR3 sequence is 14 residues long. The CDR3: CAWSVGGPWETQYF. The full variable domain, with the rest looked up from reference TRBV30 and TRBJ2-5, is SQTIHQWPATLVQPVGSPLSLECTVEGTSNPNLYWYRQAAGRGLQLLFYSVGIGQISSEVPQNLSASRPQDRQFILSSKKLLLSDSGFYLCAWSVGGPWETQYFGPGTRLLVL.

V is TRBV28 and J is TRBJ2-1. The germline V gene encodes CDR1 MDHEN and CDR2 SYDVKM. This CDR3 is 12 amino acids long. This chain's CDR3 is CASSYTAVEQFF.

This sequence joins TRBV20-1 and TRBJ2-5; the D call of TRBD1 rests on TCRdb alone, since no DNA is present to check it. The CDR3 totals 13 residues. Germline CDR1 is DFQATT and CDR2 is SNEGSKA (reference sequence). The CDR3 protein is CSALDSFQETQYF.

This sequence joins TRBV4-1 and TRBJ1-1; TCRdb returns TRBD1, unconfirmable since there is no DNA. The germline CDR1 and CDR2 sequences are MGHRA and YSYEKL. The CDR3 length is 15 residues. CDR3 protein: CASSRPAQGYTEAFF.

V usage is TRBV25-1 and J usage is TRBJ2-3. The CDR3 runs 13 residues. Germline V gene sequence: CDR1 MGHDK, CDR2 SYGVNS. This CDR3 is CASSADSTDTQYF.

V gene TRBV5-1 combines with J gene TRBJ2-3; without DNA, the TCRdb call of TRBD2 cannot be checked. The CDR3 is made up of 17 amino acids. Germline V gives CDR1 SGHRS, CDR2 YFSETQ. The CDR3 loop is CASSLLKLAGVSDTQYF.

The genes are TRBV29-1 and TRBJ1-2. The CDR3 contains 12 residues. Germline CDR1 and CDR2: SQVTM and ANQGSEA. CDR3 protein: CSVQLFNYGYTF.

The chain uses TRBV25-1 and TRBJ2-2. This CDR3 has 13 amino acids. The V gene's germline CDR1 is MGHDK and CDR2 SYGVNS. CDR3 sequence: CASSNGGTGELFF.

V gene TRBV20-1 combines with J gene TRBJ2-3; TCRdb's D call, TRBD2, is unchecked because there is no DNA. This CDR3 region has 11 residues. Germline V gives CDR1 DFQATT, CDR2 SNEGSKA (reference sequence). CDR3 in amino acids: CSGLITDTQYF.

The gene calls are TRBV5-4 and TRBJ2-3; TCRdb proposes TRBD2, but this gene call is untestable without DNA. Germline V gene sequence: CDR1 SGHNT, CDR2 YYREEE (reference sequence). The CDR3 totals 15 residues. This CDR3 is CASSQGLAGGDTQYF.

The chain carries TRBV11-2 and TRBJ2-3; TCRdb's D call of TRBD1 is untestable without DNA. From germline, CDR1 is SGHAT and CDR2 FQNNGV. This CDR3 contains 16 residues. CDR3 residues: CASSLGPGQGVDTQYF.

This chain uses TRBV27 with TRBJ2-7; TCRdb's D gene call, TRBD2, goes unchecked for lack of DNA. This CDR3 contains 17 residues. Germline CDR1 and CDR2: MNHEY and SMNVEV (reference sequence). The CDR3 loop is CASSLLFSGESSYEQYF.